The 10 T cell receptor beta chains given below trace back to one sample, sequenced in a study of T cells after posttransplantation cyclophosphamide. Sequenced by immunoSEQ multiplex PCR; TCRdb stores in-frame clones only, minus some. Listed here are about 14,000 clones without any singletons, the top ten holding 23%. A marrow graft followed busulfan-fludarabine conditioning, with cyclophosphamide on days +3 and +4. Sequencing used PBMCs, obtained 1162 days after allogeneic stem cell transplant with posttransplant cyclophosphamide. These receptors originate from a female patient aged 35-55 years who received an allogeneic stem cell transplant from a related donor, was CMV-positive, and had no GVHD. The T cells may come from the graft donor.

About this clone: One end of the junction does not line up with germline, which may come from a read error. The chain joins TRBV27 to TRBJ2-3; a weak D match, TRBD2 (7 bases). The CDR3 runs 14 residues. Looked up from germline, CDR1 is MNHEY and CDR2 is SMNVEV (reference sequence). CDR3 region: CANSWGGGWDTQYF. For the CDR3, the DNA is TGTGCCAACAGTTGGGGAGGGGGATGGGATACGCAGTATTTT.

This clone occurred many times. The chain carries TRBV4-2 and TRBJ2-2, with 12 bases identical to TRBD2. The CDR3 has 18 amino acids. The germline V gene has CDR1 LGHNA and CDR2 YNFKEQ. With V trimmed by 3 bases and J by 4 bases, 9 bases remained unmatched. CDR3 in amino acids: CASSQEPSGGAGTGELFF. The CDR3 coding sequence is TGTGCCAGCAGCCAGGAACCTAGCGGGGGGGCGGGCACCGGGGAGCTGTTTTTT.

The chain recombines TRBV13 with TRBJ2-1; 9 bases match TRBD2. CDR1 is PRHDT and CDR2 is FYEKMQ in the germline V gene (reference sequence). The V segment lost 2 bases and the J segment 0 bases; nucleotides outside the gene matches: 5. This CDR3 region has 17 residues. This chain's CDR3 is CASSLQAGGTSYNEQFF. The CDR3 DNA is TGTGCCAGCAGCTTACAAGCGGGGGGTACCTCCTACAATGAGCAGTTCTTC.

J is TRBJ1-2 and V is TRBV5-1, with 7 nucleotides matching TRBD1. The V segment lost 6 bases and the J segment 3 bases; nucleotides outside the gene matches: 11. The CDR3 has 15 amino acids. Germline CDR1 is SGHRS and CDR2 is YFSETQ. The CDR3 reads CASTFGQAKDYGYTF. For the CDR3, the DNA is TGCGCCAGCACCTTCGGACAGGCGAAGGACTATGGCTACACCTTC.

The gene calls are TRBV23-1 and TRBJ2-2; 8 bases agree with TRBD1. TRBV23-1 belongs to the ORF category, with a function that is uncertain. This CDR3 contains 16 residues. V shed 3 bases and J 1 base; nucleotides not matched to a gene: 4. The CDR3 bases are TGCGCCAGCAGTCACCCCGGGACAGGGAACACCGGGGAGCTGTTTTTT. This codes for CASSHPGTGNTGELFF.

This clone turned up a few times. The gene calls are TRBV7-6 and TRBJ1-3; D remains ambiguous. V lost 1 base to trimming and J lost 6 bases, with 10 bases between them. Germline CDR1 reads SGHVS; CDR2 reads FNYEAQ. This CDR3 spans 14 amino acids. CDR3 residues: CASSLEPPLNTIYF. CDR3 coding DNA: TGTGCCAGCAGCTTAGAGCCACCTCTAAACACCATATATTTT.

This clone occurred many times. The chain has TRBV9 and TRBJ2-2, with TRBD2 matching 11 bases. Germline assignment: CDR1 SGDLS and CDR2 YYNGEE. The CDR3 is made up of 16 amino acids. V was pared by 3 bases and J by 3 bases, with 4 bases of the junction left unmatched. CDR3 nucleotides: TGTGCCAGCAGCGGAGGACTAGCGGGTTACACCGGGGAGCTGTTTTTT. Translation: CASSGGLAGYTGELFF.

This clone was seen at least ten times. The J gene is TRBJ1-1, the V gene TRBV5-6; the D gene is possibly TRBD1 (6 bases). The CDR3 runs 13 residues. Germline V lookup: CDR1 SGHDT, CDR2 YYEEEE. V was shortened by 2 bases and J by 5 bases, with 10 bases between the two germline ends. The CDR3, as DNA: TGTGCCAGCAGCTTAAGAGGGGGTACTGAAGCTTTCTTT. Translated, it gives CASSLRGGTEAFF.

This clone was recorded at least ten times. The genes are TRBV21-1 and TRBJ2-2; the D segment call TRBD1 is taken from the table without a DNA check. TRBV21-1 is reported as a pseudogene. The CDR3 length is 16 residues. The chain's CDR3 is CASSTKTGANTGELFF. The CDR3, as DNA: TGTGCCAGCAGCACGAAGACAGGGGCGAACACCGGGGAGCTGTTTTTT.

The table lists this clone with many counts. This chain connects TRBV7-3 to TRBJ2-1, with 7 bases fitting TRBD2. The CDR3 is 16 residues long. Per the germline V gene, CDR1 is SGHTA and CDR2 is FQGTGA. J lost 4 bases, V lost 0 bases, and 6 bases had no gene match. Written as DNA, the CDR3 is TGTGCCAGCAGCTTAACGGGCGGGGGATTTTACAATGAGCAGTTCTTC. It specifies CASSLTGGGFYNEQFF.